The entry below gives a single T cell receptor beta chain sequence along with its context. This clone was detected once. The clone's antigen remains unknown. The input lacks base qualities; no much larger clone sits a single base away. Interpreted using the paper, the time point label stands for: baseline before first vaccination. Samples from vaccinated people were obtained from the UK trials COV001 and COV002, which included a single-blind randomized controlled phase 2/3 trial of AZD1222 (ChAdOx1 nCoV-19) in healthy adults. Trial participant PBMC samples were collected at day 0 and day 28 after the second dose for TCRbeta chain sequencing. The germline V gene specifies SGHTA as CDR1 and FQGNSA as CDR2. Trimming leaves V shorter by 4 bases and J shorter by 8 bases, with the junction holding 6 bases beyond the gene matches. CDR3 length: 13 amino acids, cysteine to phenylalanine. The DNA shown is the 39-base CDR3, in frame from base 1.

These data are taken from a study of T cell responses to AZD1222 COVID-19 vaccine (dated by TCRdb to the early 2020s). General notes on the study: AZD1222 recipients with second doses at about 4 weeks or about 12 weeks were pooled, because spike-specific TCR depth and breadth did not differ between schedules. TCR sequencing was performed for about 240 trial participants, of whom about 210 were given two doses of AZD1222 and approximately 25 were given two doses of MenACWY control vaccine. Enrollment into the trials was organized by age into subgroups of 18-55, 56-69 and 70-plus years, and those subgroups contained approximately 150, 30 and 60 TCR-sequenced participants, respectively. General conclusions and limits of the study: CD4 TCRs associated with the vaccine covered the entire spike protein, and the dominant responses were in regions 160-218 and 743-854. Because no day 14 peak-response samples were available, the repertoires could be characterized only after the peak T cell response. Conclusions about previously exposed vaccinees are limited because only six or seven AZD1222 recipients were SARS-CoV-2 seropositive at baseline. After two AZD1222 doses, spike-specific TCR breadth and depth were significantly higher than at day 0 and than in MenACWY recipients. Most participants were white British and females outnumbered males, and the authors suggested that clonal diversity may have been underestimated. The 56-69-year group was small, and its depth increase did not reach significance, likely because of low power. Reportedly, almost half of the unique spike-specific TCRs recognized epitopes lying outside the regions that are mutated in the B.1.351 and B.1.1.7 variants.

The CDR3 regions of human TCRbeta chains were analyzed by immunosequencing. As for the original processing: TCRs in the repertoires were compared against a reference library of SARS-CoV-2-specific TCRs that had been generated with the MIRA antigen-specificity platform. Breadth meant the fraction of unique TCRs that were SARS-CoV-2-associated, whereas depth meant the fraction of total T cells that were SARS-CoV-2-associated. Using the MIRA data, each spike-specific TCR was mapped to the spike region that the TCR reacts to and placed in a CD4 or CD8 class. Log10-transformed breadth and depth values were compared by one-way ANOVA with Sidak's multiple comparisons tests. TCRdb re-hosts the immuneACCESS table, in-frame sequences only. Its copies lack some clones; in the studies checked, an unresolved V gene accounts for under half of them, and the cause for the rest is not known. The DNA gave D and trimming, while V, J and clone size come from that table. In this sample the table shows about 120,000 clones, roughly 89% of which occur a single time. The biggest ten clones account for 8.4% of the sample.

The sequence came from an adult in good health. The specimen comprised peripheral blood, sampled on day 0 of AZD1222 vaccination. The chain joins TRBV7-2 to TRBJ1-2; 8 central nucleotides agree with TRBD1. The nucleotide sequence reads TGTGCCAGCAGCTGGACAGGGACAACGGGCTACACCTTC. Its protein product is CASSWTGTTGYTF.